This note documents a single T cell receptor (beta chain) sequence. This record comes from a study of human T cells and chemical hapten exposure. TCRdb processed the RACE reads anew with MiXCR; each CDR3 protein has one entry. Of about 120,000 distinct CDR3 sequences in the sample, about 11% were seen once. Time point reported: patch test 3, about 24 weeks after DPC sensitization. Sample treatment: therapeutic diphenylcyclopropenone sensitization with weekly scalp DPC. The CDR3 is 14 amino acids. The V gene end was trimmed by 3 bases and the J gene end by 8 bases; junction bases not matched to a gene: 5.

V usage is TRBV12-3 or TRBV12-4 and J usage is TRBJ1-4; 8 bases map to TRBD1. The sequencing here drew on whole blood, taken in connection with sensitization to the hapten diphenylcyclopropenone (DPC). The sequence was collected from a woman in her forties or fifties with alopecia areata. Some clones in this sample may be carry-over from other donors' samples. DNA of the CDR3: TGTGCCAGCAGTTTTGGCAGGGGGCAAGAAAAACTGTTTTTT. Its protein product is CASSFGRGQEKLFF.